The sequence of this TCR beta chain was determined in a study of blood T cells in healthy people across ages. Whole-study findings and limits: Older individuals had lower TCR beta diversity per million T cells (the decline was roughly linear).

For the second PCR, which ran for roughly 6 to 11 cycles, a sample-barcoded 5' primer and a J-beta primer mix were used. TCRdb fed the 5' RACE reads into MiXCR, producing one record per CDR3 protein. The table lists 1.5 million to 2 million distinct CDR3 sequences, 25% to 30% of them singletons. The CDR3 spans 15 residues. Between the trimmed V and J ends, which lost 6 bases and 3 bases, there was a span of 18 bases. From germline, CDR1 is SGHAT and CDR2 FQNNGV. Only a few counts were recorded for this clonotype. Its antigen is unknown. Sample donors were healthy Caucasian individuals that came from Russia, aged roughly 6 to 100. They isolated at least 7 million PBMCs from each sample. Per sample, at least 5 micrograms of total RNA were extracted.

V and J are TRBV11-2 and TRBJ2-7; perhaps TRBD1 as D (6 bases). This TCR was sampled from a woman between 25 and 40 years old in good health. The sample taken for sequencing was blood. The CDR3 here is CASSSTGQLDYEQYF. In nucleotides, the CDR3 is TGTGCCAGCAGTTCCACCGGACAGTTAGACTACGAGCAGTACTTC.